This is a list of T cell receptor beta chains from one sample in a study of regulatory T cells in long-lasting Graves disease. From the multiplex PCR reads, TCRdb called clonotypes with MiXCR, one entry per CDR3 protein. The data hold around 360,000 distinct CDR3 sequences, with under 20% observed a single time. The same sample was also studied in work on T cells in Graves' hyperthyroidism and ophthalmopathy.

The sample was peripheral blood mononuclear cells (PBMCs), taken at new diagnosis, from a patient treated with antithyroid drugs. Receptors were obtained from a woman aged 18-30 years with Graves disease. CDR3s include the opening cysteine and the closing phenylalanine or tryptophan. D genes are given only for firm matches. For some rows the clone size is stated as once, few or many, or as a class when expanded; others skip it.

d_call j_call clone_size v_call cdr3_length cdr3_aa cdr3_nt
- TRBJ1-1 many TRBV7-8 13 CASSSALQPTAFF TGTGCCAGCAGCTCCGCACTGCAACCTACGGCTTTCTTT
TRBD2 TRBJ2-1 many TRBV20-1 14 CSARVSGGASVQFF TGCAGTGCTAGAGTTAGCGGGGGGGCATCGGTTCAGTTCTTC
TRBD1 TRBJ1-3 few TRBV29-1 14 CSVGTGGSGNTIYF TGCAGCGTAGGGACAGGTGGTTCTGGAAACACCATATATTTT
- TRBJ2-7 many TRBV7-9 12 CASSFEGYEQYF TGTGCCAGCAGCTTTGAGGGCTACGAGCAGTACTTC
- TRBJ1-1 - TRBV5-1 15 CASSLVLGGNTEAFF TGCGCCAGCAGCTTGGTTCTGGGGGGGAACACTGAAGCTTTCTTT
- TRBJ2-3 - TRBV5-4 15 CASSFGGTGTDTQYF TGTGCCAGCAGCTTTGGCGGGACGGGCACAGATACGCAGTATTTT
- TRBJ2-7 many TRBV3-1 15 CASSQDSGTAYEQYF TGTGCCAGCAGCCAAGACAGCGGGACAGCCTACGAGCAGTACTTC
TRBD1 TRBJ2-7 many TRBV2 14 CASSGPGQAYEQYF TGTGCCAGCAGTGGTCCGGGACAGGCCTACGAGCAGTACTTC
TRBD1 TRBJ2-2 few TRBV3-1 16 CASSQADRGYTGELFF TGTGCCAGCAGCCAGGCTGACAGGGGCTACACCGGGGAGCTGTTTTTT
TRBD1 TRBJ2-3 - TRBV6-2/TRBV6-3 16 CATSGGQRAGTDTQYF TGTGCCACCAGTGGGGGACAGCGAGCGGGCACAGATACGCAGTATTTT
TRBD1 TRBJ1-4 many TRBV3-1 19 CASSEGPGQGSVGTEKLFF TGTGCCAGCAGCGAAGGACCGGGACAGGGGTCCGTGGGGACTGAAAAACTGTTTTTT
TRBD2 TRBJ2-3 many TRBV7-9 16 CASSLTSGGPTDTQYF TGTGCCAGCAGCTTAACTAGCGGGGGGCCAACAGATACGCAGTATTTT
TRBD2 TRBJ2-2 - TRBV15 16 CATSRAGRARNGELFF TGTGCCACCAGCAGAGCCGGGAGGGCCCGTAACGGGGAGCTGTTTTTT
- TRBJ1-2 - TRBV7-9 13 CASSLLTIDGYTF TGTGCCAGCAGCTTACTGACAATTGATGGCTACACCTTC
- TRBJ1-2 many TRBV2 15 CASSEPWGKSGGYTF TGTGCCAGCAGCGAACCTTGGGGGAAATCCGGTGGCTACACCTTC
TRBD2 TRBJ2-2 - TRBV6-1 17 CASIFPSGTLNTGELFF TGTGCCAGCATCTTCCCTAGCGGGACCTTGAACACCGGGGAGCTGTTTTTT
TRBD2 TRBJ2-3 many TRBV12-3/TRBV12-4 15 CASSLAGGQGNTQYF TGTGCCAGCAGTTTGGCGGGGGGCCAGGGTAATACGCAGTATTTT
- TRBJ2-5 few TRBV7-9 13 CASSQDEWETQYF TGTGCCAGCAGCCAGGACGAGTGGGAGACCCAGTACTTC
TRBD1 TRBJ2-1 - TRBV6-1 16 CASSRADRGKGREQFF TGTGCCAGCAGCCGCGCCGACAGGGGGAAAGGCCGTGAGCAGTTCTTC
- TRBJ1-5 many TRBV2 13 CASGTESNQPQHF TGTGCCAGCGGGACCGAAAGCAATCAGCCCCAGCATTTT
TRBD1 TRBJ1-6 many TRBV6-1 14 CASSEGTGGSPLHF TGTGCCAGCAGTGAAGGGACAGGGGGTTCACCCCTCCACTTT
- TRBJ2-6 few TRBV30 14 CASGGGSGANVLAF TGTGCCTCGGGCGGTGGCTCTGGGGCCAACGTCCTGGCTTTC
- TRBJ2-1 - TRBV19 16 CASSKGGGRRVHEQFF TGTGCCAGTAGTAAAGGAGGGGGCAGAAGGGTTCATGAGCAGTTCTTC
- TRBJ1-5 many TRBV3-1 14 CASSQSTVNQPQHF TGTGCCAGCAGCCAAAGTACTGTGAATCAGCCCCAGCATTTT
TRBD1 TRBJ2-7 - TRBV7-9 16 CASSSDRVEVSYEQYF TGTGCCAGCAGCTCGGACAGGGTTGAAGTGTCCTACGAGCAGTACTTC
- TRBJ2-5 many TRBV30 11 CAWSSGETQYF TGTGCCTGGAGTTCGGGGGAGACCCAGTACTTC
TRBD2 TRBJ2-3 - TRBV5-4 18 CASSLAGTIPRSTDTQYF TGTGCCAGCAGCTTGGCCGGGACTATACCTCGCTCCACAGATACGCAGTATTTT
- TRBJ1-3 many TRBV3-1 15 CASSPGVGAGNTIYF TGTGCCAGCAGCCCCGGAGTGGGGGCTGGAAACACCATATATTTT
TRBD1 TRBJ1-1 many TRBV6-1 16 CASSDRGLGLNTEAFF TGTGCCAGCAGTGACAGGGGGCTGGGGCTGAACACTGAAGCTTTCTTT
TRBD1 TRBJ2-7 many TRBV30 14 CAWSGDRGDYEQYF TGTGCCTGGAGTGGGGACAGGGGTGACTACGAGCAGTACTTC
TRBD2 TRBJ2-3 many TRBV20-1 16 CSARDASGGAADTQYF TGCAGTGCTAGAGACGCTAGCGGGGGGGCAGCAGATACGCAGTATTTT
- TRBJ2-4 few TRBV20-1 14 CSAQTPRGKNIQYF TGCAGTGCCCAAACCCCACGGGGAAAAAACATTCAGTACTTC
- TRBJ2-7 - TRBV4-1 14 CASSQAIGAYEQYF TGCGCCAGCAGCCAGGCGATTGGGGCCTACGAGCAGTACTTC
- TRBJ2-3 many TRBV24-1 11 CATEGVDTQYF TGTGCCACAGAAGGGGTGGATACGCAGTATTTT
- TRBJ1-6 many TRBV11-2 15 CASSWRSRGKSPLHF TGTGCCAGCAGCTGGAGGTCCAGGGGAAAGTCACCCCTCCACTTT
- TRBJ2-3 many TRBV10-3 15 CAIRGDSASTDTQYF TGTGCCATCAGGGGAGACAGCGCTAGCACAGATACGCAGTATTTT
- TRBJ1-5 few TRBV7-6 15 CASSLVAGAVQPQHF TGTGCCAGCAGCTTAGTGGCAGGGGCTGTGCAGCCCCAGCATTTT
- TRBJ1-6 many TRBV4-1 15 CASSQVGLLNSPLHF TGCGCCAGCAGCCAAGTGGGTCTTCTTAATTCACCCCTCCACTTT
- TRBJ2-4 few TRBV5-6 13 CASSLDRGSLEYF TGTGCCAGCAGCTTAGATCGGGGCAGTCTAGAGTACTTC
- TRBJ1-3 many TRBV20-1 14 CSAREYSSGNTIYF TGCAGTGCTAGAGAATACAGCTCTGGAAACACCATATATTTT